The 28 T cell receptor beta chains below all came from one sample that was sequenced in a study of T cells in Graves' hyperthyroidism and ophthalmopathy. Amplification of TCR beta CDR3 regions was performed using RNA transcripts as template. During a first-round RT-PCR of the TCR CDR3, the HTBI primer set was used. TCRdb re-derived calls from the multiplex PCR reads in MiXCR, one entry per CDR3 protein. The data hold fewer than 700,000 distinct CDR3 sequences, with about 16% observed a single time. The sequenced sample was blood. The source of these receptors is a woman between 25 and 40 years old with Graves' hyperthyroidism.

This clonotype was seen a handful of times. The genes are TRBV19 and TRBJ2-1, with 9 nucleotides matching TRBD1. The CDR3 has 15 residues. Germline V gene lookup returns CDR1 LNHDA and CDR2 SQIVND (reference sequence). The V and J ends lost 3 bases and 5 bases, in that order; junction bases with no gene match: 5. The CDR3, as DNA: TGTGCCAGTAGTATGGCACAGGGGGCACACAATGAGCAGTTCTTC. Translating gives CASSMAQGAHNEQFF.

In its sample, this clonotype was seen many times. The CDR3 sequence is CASSLDSFSYEQYF. CDR3 nucleotides: TGCGCCAGCAGTTTAGACAGCTTCTCCTACGAGCAGTACTTC. V gene TRBV5-1 combines with J gene TRBJ2-7; TRBD1 is a possible D gene (5 bases). Germline loops: CDR1 SGHRS, CDR2 YFSETQ. This CDR3 has 14 amino acids. Trimming pared 5 bases from V and 0 bases from J, leaving 12 bases between. Supplemented by reference TRBV5-1 and TRBJ2-7, the full variable domain reads KAGVTQTPRYLIKTRGQQVTLSCSPISGHRSVSWYQQTPGQGLQFLFEYFSETQRNKGNFPGRFSGRQFSNSRSEMNVSTLELGDSALYLCASSLDSFSYEQYFGPGTRLTVT.

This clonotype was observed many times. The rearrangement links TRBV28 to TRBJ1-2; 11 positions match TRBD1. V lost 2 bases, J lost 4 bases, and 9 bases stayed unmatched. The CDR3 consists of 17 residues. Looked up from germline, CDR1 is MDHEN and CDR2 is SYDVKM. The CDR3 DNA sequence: TGTGCCAGCAGTTTAAGGACAGGGGGCATGACGTTCTATGGCTACACCTTC. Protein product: CASSLRTGGMTFYGYTF.

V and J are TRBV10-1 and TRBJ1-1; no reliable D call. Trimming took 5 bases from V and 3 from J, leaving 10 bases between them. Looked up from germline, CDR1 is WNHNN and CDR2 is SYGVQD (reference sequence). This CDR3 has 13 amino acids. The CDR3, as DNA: TGCGCCAGCAGTATGGTACTAGACACTGAAGCTTTCTTT. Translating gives CASSMVLDTEAFF.

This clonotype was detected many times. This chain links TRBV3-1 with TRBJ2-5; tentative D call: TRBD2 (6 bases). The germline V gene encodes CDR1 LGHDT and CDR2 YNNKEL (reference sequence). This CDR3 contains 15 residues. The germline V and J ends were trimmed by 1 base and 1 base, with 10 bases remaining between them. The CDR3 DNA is TGTGCCAGCAGCCAAGGGGGACTCCTCCAAGAGACCCAGTACTTC. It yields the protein CASSQGGLLQETQYF.

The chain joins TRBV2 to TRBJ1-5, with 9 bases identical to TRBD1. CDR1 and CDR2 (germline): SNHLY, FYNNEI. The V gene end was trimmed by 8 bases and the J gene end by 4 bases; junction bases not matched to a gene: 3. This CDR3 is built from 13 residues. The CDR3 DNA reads TGTGCCAGCCGGGACAGGGAAAATCAGCCCCAGCATTTT. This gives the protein CASRDRENQPQHF.

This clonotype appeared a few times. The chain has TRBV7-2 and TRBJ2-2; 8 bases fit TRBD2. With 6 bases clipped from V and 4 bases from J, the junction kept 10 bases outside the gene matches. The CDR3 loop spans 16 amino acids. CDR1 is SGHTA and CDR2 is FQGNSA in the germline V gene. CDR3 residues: CASRPMSGSPTGELFF. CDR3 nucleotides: TGTGCCAGCAGACCCATGAGCGGGAGCCCCACCGGGGAGCTGTTTTTT.

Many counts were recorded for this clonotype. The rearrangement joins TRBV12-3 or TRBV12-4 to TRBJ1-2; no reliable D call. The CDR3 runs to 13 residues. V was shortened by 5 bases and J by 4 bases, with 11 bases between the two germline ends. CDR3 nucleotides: TGTGCCAGCAGTGGGCCCCGATTCTATGGCTACACCTTC. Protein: CASSGPRFYGYTF.

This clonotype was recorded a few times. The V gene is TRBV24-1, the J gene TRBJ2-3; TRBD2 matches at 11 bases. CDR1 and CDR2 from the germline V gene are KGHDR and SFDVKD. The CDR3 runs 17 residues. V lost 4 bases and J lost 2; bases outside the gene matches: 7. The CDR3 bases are TGTGCCACCAGTGACCGGGGACTAGCGGCCTTCACAGATACGCAGTATTTT. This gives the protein CATSDRGLAAFTDTQYF.

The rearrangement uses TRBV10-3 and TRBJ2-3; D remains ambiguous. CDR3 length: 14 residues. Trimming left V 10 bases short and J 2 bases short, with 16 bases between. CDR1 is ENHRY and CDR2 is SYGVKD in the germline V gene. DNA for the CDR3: TGTGCCACCGGAAAAACCCTAACCACAGATACGCAGTATTTT. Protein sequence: CATGKTLTTDTQYF.

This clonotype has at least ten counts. For the CDR3, the DNA is TGTGCCTGGAGTCCGGGGACGGGAGCCTACGAGCAGTACTTC. It is translated as CAWSPGTGAYEQYF. This sequence joins TRBV30 and TRBJ2-7; D perhaps matches TRBD2 (6 bases). Germline values: CDR1 GTSNPN, CDR2 SVGIG (reference sequence). The CDR3 contains 14 residues. V was trimmed by 2 bases and J by 2 bases, leaving 13 bases between them. Variable domain in full (rest from reference TRBV30 and TRBJ2-7): SQTIHQWPATLVQPVGSPLSLECTVEGTSNPNLYWYRQAAGRGLQLLFYSVGIGQISSEVPQNLSASRPQDRQFILSSKKLLLSDSGFYLCAWSPGTGAYEQYFGPGTRLTVT.

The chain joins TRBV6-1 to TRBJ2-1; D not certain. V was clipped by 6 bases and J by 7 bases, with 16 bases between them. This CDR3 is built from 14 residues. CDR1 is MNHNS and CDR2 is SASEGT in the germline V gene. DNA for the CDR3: TGTGCCAGCAGCTCCCCCAGCACGTCAAATGAGCAGTTCTTC. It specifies CASSSPSTSNEQFF.

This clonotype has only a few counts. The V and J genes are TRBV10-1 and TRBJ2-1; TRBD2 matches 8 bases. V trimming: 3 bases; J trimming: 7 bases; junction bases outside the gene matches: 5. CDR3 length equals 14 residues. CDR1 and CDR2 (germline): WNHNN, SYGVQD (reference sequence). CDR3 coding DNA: TGCGCCAGCAGTGAAGCGGGAGATTGGAATGAGCAGTTCTTC. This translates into CASSEAGDWNEQFF.

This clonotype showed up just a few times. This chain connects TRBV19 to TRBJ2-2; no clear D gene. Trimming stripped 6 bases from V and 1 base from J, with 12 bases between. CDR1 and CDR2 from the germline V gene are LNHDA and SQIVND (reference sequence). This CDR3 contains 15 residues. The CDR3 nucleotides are TGTGCCAGTAGCGCGGTTATAGGGAACACCGGGGAGCTGTTTTTT. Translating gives CASSAVIGNTGELFF.

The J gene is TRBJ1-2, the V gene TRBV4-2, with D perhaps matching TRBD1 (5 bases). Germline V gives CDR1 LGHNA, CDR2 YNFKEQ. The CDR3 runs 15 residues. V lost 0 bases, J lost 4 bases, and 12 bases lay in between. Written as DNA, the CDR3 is TGTGCCAGCAGCCAAGATATCCAGGGAACCTATGGCTACACCTTC. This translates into CASSQDIQGTYGYTF.

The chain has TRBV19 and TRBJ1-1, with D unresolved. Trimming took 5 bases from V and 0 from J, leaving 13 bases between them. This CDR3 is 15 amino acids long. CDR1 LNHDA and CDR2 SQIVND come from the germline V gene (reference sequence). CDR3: CASSWGGHLNTEAFF. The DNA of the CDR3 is TGTGCCAGTAGTTGGGGTGGGCACTTGAACACTGAAGCTTTCTTT.

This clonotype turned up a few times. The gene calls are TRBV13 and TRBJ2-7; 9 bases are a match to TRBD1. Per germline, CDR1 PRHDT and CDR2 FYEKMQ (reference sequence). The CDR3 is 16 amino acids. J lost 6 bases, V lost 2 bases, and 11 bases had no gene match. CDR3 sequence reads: CASSLSSGQGSLEQYF. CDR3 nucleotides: TGTGCCAGCAGCTTATCATCGGGACAGGGTTCTCTCGAGCAGTACTTC.

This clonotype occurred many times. CDR3 bases: TGTGCCATCAGCGACCCCGTAAGGACTAATTCACCCCTCCACTTT. Residues: CAISDPVRTNSPLHF. The chain couples TRBV10-3 to TRBJ1-6; D gene uncertain. The V and J ends lost 6 bases and 6 bases respectively, with 15 bases between them. Germline V gene data show CDR1 as ENHRY and CDR2 as SYGVKD. This CDR3 is built from 15 residues.

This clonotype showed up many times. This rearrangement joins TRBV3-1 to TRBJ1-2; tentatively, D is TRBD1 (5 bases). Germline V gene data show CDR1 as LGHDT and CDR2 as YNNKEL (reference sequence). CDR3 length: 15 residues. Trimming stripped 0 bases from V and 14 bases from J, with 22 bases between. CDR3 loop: CASSQDLPRDRRFTF. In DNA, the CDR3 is TGTGCCAGCAGCCAAGACTTGCCCAGGGACCGCAGATTTACCTTC.

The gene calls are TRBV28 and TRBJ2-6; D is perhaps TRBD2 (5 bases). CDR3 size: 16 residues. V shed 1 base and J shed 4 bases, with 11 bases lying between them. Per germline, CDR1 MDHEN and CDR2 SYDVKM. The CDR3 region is CASSLFSGSGANVLTF. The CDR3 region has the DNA TGTGCCAGCAGTTTATTCAGCGGATCAGGGGCCAACGTCCTGACTTTC. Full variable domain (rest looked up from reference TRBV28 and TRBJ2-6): DVKVTQSSRYLVKRTGEKVFLECVQDMDHENMFWYRQDPGLGLRLIYFSYDVKMKEKGDIPEGYSVSREKKERFSLILESASTNQTSMYLCASSLFSGSGANVLTFGAGSRLTVL.

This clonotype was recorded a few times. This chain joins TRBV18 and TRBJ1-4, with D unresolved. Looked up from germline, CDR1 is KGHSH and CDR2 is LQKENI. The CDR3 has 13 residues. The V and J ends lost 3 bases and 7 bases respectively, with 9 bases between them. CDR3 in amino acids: CASSPGPSEKLFF. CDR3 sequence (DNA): TGTGCCAGCTCACCGGGCCCTAGTGAAAAACTGTTTTTT.

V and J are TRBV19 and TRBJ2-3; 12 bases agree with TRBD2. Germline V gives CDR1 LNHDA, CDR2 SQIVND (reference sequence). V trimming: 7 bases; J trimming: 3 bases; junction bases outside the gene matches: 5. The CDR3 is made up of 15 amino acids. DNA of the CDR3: TGTGCCAGTACTTGGGGGACTAGCGGGACAGATACGCAGTATTTT. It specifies CASTWGTSGTDTQYF.

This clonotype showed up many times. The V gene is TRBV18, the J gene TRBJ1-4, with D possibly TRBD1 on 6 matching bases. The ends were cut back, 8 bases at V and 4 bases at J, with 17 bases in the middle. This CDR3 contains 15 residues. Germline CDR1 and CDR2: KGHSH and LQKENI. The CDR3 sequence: CASPGHLGGNEKLFF. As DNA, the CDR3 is TGTGCCAGCCCGGGACACCTTGGTGGTAATGAAAAACTGTTTTTT.

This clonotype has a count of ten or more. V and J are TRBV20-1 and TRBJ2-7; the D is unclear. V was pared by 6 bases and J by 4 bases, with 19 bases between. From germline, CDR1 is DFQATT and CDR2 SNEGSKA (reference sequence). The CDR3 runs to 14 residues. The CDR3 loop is CSANGPVFLYEQYF. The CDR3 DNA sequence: TGCAGTGCGAACGGTCCAGTTTTCCTTTACGAGCAGTACTTC.

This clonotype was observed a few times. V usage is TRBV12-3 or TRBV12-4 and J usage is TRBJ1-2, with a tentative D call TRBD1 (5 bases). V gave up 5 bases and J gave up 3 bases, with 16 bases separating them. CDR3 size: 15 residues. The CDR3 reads CASSQGDLSDYGYTF. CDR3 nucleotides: TGTGCCAGCAGTCAAGGGGACCTCTCTGACTATGGCTACACCTTC.

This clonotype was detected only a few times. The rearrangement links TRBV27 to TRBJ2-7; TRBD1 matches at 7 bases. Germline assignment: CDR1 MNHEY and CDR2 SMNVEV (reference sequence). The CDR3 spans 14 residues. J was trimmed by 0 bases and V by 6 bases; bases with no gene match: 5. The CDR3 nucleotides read TGTGCCAGCAGGGACAGGCAACACTCCTACGAGCAGTACTTC. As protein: CASRDRQHSYEQYF.

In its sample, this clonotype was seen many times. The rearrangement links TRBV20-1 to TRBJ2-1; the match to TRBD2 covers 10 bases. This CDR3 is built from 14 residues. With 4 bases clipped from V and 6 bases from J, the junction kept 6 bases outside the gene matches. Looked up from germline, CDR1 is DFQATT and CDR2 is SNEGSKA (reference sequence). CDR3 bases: TGCAGTGCTACTAGCGGGAGAGCCGGCAATGAGCAGTTCTTC. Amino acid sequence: CSATSGRAGNEQFF.

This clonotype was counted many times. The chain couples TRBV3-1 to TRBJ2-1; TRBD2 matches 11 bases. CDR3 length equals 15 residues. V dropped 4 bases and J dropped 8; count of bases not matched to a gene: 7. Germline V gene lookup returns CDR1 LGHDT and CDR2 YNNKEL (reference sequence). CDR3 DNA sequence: TGTGCCAGCAGCCCCATAGCGGGAGGGGGTTATGAGCAGTTCTTC. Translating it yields CASSPIAGGGYEQFF.